This TCR beta chain was sequenced for a study of T cells after yellow fever vaccination. Study background: Fractions low in cell number were prepared with SMART-Seq v4 Ultra Low Input. Findings and limits, study-wide: Most primary-vaccination clones recurred post-booster (roughly 96% CD4, more than 85% CD8). It was a weaker secondary response, yet one that peaked faster, at day 5 versus 15.

Germline V gene sequence: CDR1 SGHRS, CDR2 YFSETQ. The CDR3 length is 16 residues. Trimming cost V 1 base and J 7 bases; bases outside gene matches: 4. TCRdb called the 5' RACE reads again in MiXCR, with one record for every CDR3 protein. The repertoire consists of around 590,000 distinct CDR3 sequences, with 9% to 15% occurring once and the leading ten covering more than 12%. For this clonotype: What it binds is not known.

The clonotype was recovered from a man aged 30 to 45 who received the YFV17D yellow fever vaccine. The sample consisted of PBMCs, taken on the day of the yellow fever booster vaccination. The rearrangement uses TRBV5-1 and TRBJ2-4, with TRBD2 identical over 14 bases. The CDR3 reads CASSLLGLAGDNIQYF. DNA for the CDR3: TGCGCCAGCAGCTTGCTGGGACTAGCGGGAGACAACATTCAGTACTTC.